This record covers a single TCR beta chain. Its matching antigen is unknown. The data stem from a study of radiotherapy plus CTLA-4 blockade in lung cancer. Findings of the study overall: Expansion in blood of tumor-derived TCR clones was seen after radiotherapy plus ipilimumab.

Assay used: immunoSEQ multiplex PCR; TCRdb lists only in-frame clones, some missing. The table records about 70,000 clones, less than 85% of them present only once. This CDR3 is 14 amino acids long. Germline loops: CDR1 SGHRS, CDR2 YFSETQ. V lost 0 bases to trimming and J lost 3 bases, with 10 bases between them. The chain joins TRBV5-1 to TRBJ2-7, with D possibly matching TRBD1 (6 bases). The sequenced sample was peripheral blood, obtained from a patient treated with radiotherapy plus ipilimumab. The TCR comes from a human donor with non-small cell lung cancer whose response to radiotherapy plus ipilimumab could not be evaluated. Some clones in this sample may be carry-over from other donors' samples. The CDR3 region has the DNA TGCGCCAGCAGCTTGGGGACAGTTCACTACGAGCAGTACTTC. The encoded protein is CASSLGTVHYEQYF. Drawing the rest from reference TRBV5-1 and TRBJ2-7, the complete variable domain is KAGVTQTPRYLIKTRGQQVTLSCSPISGHRSVSWYQQTPGQGLQFLFEYFSETQRNKGNFPGRFSGRQFSNSRSEMNVSTLELGDSALYLCASSLGTVHYEQYFGPGTRLTVT.